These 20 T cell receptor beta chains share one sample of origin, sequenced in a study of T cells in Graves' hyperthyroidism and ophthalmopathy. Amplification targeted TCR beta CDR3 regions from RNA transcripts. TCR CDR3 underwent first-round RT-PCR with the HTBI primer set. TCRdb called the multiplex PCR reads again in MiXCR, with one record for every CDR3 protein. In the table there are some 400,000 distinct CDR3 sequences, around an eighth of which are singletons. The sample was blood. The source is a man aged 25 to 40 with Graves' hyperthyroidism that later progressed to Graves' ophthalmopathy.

CDR3 in amino acids: CASSASTLGQETQYF. DNA of the CDR3: TGTGCCAGCAGCGCCTCCACACTAGGTCAAGAGACCCAGTACTTC. The chain joins TRBV5-6 to TRBJ2-5, with D possibly TRBD2 on 5 matching bases. Per the germline V gene, CDR1 is SGHDT and CDR2 is YYEEEE. V lost 4 bases, J lost 2 bases, and 15 bases lay in between. The CDR3 runs to 15 residues.

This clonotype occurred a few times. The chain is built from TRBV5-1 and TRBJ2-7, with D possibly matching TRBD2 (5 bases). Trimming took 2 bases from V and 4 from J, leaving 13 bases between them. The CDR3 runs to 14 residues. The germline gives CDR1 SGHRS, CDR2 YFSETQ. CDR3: CASSLAASRYEQYF. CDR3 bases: TGCGCCAGCAGCTTAGCGGCCAGTAGGTACGAGCAGTACTTC.

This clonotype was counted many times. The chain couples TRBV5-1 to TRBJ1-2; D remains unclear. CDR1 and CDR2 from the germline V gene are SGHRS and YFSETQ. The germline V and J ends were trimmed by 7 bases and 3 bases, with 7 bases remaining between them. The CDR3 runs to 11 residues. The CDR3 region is CASGEDYGYTF. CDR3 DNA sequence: TGCGCCAGCGGGGAGGACTATGGCTACACCTTC. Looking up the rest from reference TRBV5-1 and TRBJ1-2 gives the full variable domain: KAGVTQTPRYLIKTRGQQVTLSCSPISGHRSVSWYQQTPGQGLQFLFEYFSETQRNKGNFPGRFSGRQFSNSRSEMNVSTLELGDSALYLCASGEDYGYTFGSGTRLTVV.

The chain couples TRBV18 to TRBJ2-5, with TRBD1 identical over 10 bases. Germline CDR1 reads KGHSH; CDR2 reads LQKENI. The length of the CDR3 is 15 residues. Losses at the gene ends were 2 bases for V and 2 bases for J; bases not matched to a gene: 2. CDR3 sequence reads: CASSPRQGAQETQYF. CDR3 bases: TGTGCCAGCTCACCAAGACAGGGGGCGCAAGAGACCCAGTACTTC.

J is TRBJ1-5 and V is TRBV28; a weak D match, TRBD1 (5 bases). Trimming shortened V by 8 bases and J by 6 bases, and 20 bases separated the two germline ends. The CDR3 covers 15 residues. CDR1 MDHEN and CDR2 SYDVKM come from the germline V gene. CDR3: CASGPGGEWVQPQHF. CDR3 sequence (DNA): TGTGCCAGCGGGCCCGGGGGAGAGTGGGTTCAGCCCCAGCATTTT.

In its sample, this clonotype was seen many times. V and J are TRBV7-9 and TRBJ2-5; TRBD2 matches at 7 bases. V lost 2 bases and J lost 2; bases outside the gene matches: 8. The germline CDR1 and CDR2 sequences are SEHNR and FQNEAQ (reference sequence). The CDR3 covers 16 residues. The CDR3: CASSLPERAGQETQYF. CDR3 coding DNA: TGTGCCAGCAGCTTACCGGAACGAGCGGGGCAAGAGACCCAGTACTTC.

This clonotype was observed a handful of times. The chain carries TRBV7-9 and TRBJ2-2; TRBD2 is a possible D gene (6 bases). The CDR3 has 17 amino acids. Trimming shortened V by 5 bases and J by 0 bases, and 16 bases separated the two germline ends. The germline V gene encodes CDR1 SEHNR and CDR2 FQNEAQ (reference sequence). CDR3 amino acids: CASSKGTGVTNTGELFF. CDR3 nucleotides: TGTGCCAGCAGCAAAGGCACGGGGGTTACGAACACCGGGGAGCTGTTTTTT.

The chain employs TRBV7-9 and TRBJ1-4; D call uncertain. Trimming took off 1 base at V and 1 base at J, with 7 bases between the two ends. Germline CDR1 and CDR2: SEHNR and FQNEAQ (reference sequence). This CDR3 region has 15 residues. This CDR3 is CASSLGQLTNEKLFF. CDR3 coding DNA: TGTGCCAGCAGCTTAGGCCAGCTAACTAATGAAAAACTGTTTTTT. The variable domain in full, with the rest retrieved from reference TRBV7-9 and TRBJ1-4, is DTGVSQNPRHKITKRGQNVTFRCDPISEHNRLYWYRQTLGQGPEFLTYFQNEAQLEKSRLLSDRFSAERPKGSFSTLEIQRTEQGDSAMYLCASSLGQLTNEKLFFGSGTQLSVL.

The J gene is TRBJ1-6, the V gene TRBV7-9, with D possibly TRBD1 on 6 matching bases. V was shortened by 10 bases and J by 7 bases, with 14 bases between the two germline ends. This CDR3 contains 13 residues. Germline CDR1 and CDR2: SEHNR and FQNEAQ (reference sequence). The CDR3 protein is CAIRLQGNSPLHF. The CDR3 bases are TGTGCCATTCGATTACAGGGAAATTCACCCCTCCACTTT. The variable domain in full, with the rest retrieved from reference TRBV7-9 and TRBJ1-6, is DTGVSQNPRHKITKRGQNVTFRCDPISEHNRLYWYRQTLGQGPEFLTYFQNEAQLEKSRLLSDRFSAERPKGSFSTLEIQRTEQGDSAMYLCAIRLQGNSPLHFGNGTRLTVT.

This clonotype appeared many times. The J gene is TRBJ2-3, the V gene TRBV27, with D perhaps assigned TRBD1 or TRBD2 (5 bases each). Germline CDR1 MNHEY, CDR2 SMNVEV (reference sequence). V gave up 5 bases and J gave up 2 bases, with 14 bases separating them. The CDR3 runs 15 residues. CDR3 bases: TGTGCCAGCAGTCCGCTGGGGGAGCTCACAGATACGCAGTATTTT. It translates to CASSPLGELTDTQYF.

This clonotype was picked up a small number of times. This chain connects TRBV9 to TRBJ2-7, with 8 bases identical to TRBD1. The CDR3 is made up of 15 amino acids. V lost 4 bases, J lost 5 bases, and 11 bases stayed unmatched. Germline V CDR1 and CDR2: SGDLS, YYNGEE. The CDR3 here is CASSLSGQGPHEQYF. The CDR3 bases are TGTGCCAGCAGCCTTAGTGGACAGGGCCCCCACGAGCAGTACTTC. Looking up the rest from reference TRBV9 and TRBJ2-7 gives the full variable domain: DSGVTQTPKHLITATGQRVTLRCSPRSGDLSVYWYQQSLDQGLQFLIQYYNGEERAKGNILERFSAQQFPDLHSELNLSSLELGDSALYFCASSLSGQGPHEQYFGPGTRLTVT.

CDR3 in amino acids: CASSLVGSTYGYTF. CDR3 nucleotides: TGTGCCAGCAGTTTAGTGGGATCCACCTATGGCTACACCTTC. This sequence joins TRBV28 and TRBJ1-2; D ambiguous. The V gene's germline CDR1 is MDHEN and CDR2 SYDVKM. This CDR3 spans 14 amino acids. V shed 2 bases and J shed 4 bases, with 11 bases lying between them.

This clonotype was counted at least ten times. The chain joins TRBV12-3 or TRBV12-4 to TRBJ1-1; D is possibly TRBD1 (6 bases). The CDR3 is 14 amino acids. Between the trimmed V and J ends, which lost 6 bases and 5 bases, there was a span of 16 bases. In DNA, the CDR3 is TGTGCCAGCAGCTTTAAACAGGGCAGAACTGAAGCTTTCTTT. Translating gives CASSFKQGRTEAFF.

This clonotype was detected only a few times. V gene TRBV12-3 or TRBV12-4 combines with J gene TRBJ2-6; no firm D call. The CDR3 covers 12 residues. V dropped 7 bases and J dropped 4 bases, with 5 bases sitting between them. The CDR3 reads CASTSGANVLTF. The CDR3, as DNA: TGTGCCAGCACTTCCGGGGCCAACGTCCTGACTTTC.

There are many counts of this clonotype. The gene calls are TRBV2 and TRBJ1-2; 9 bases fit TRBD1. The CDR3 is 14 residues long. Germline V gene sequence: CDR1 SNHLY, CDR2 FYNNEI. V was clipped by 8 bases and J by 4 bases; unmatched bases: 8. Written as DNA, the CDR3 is TGTGCCAGCGGGGGACAGGGACCATTCTATGGCTACACCTTC. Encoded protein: CASGGQGPFYGYTF.

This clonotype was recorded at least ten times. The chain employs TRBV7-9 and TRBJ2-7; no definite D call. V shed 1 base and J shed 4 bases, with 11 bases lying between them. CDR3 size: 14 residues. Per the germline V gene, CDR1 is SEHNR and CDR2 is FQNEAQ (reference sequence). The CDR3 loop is CASSLEGTVYEQYF. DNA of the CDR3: TGTGCCAGCAGCTTAGAGGGAACGGTTTACGAGCAGTACTTC.

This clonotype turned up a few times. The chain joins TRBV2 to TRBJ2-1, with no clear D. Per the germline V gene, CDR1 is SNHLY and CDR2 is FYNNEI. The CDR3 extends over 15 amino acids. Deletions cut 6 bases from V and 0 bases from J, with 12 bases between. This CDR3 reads CASSVLFHSYNEQFF. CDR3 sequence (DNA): TGTGCCAGCAGCGTACTTTTCCACTCCTACAATGAGCAGTTCTTC. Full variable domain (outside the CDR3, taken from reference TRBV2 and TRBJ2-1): EPEVTQTPSHQVTQMGQEVILRCVPISNHLYFYWYRQILGQKVEFLVSFYNNEISEKSEIFDDQFSVERPDGSNFTLKIRSTKLEDSAMYFCASSVLFHSYNEQFFGPGTRLTVL.

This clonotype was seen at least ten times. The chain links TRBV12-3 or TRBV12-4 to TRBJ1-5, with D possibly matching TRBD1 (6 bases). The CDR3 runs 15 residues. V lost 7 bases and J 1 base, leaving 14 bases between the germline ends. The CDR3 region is CASTTKRGSNQPQHF. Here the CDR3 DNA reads TGTGCCAGCACCACCAAGAGGGGGAGCAATCAGCCCCAGCATTTT.

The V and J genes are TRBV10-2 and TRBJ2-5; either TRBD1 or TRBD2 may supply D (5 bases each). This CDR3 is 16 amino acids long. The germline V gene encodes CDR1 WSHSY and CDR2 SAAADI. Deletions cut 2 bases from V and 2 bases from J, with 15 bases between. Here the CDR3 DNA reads TGCGCCAGCAGTGAGGGACTCTGGGGCCAGCAAGAGACCCAGTACTTC. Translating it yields CASSEGLWGQQETQYF.

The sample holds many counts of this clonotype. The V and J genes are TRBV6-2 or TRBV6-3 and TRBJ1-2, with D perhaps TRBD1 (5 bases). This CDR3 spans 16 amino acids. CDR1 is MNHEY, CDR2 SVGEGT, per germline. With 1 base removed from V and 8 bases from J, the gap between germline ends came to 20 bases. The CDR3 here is CASSYFGAQPVSGYTF. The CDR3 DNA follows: TGTGCCAGCAGTTACTTCGGGGCTCAGCCGGTTTCGGGCTACACCTTC.